A single T cell receptor (beta chain) is shown here with its context. The antigen remains undetermined. The PCR ran on 60 Vbeta and 13 Jbeta primers. Repertoires were generated with immunoSEQ multiplex PCR, while TCRdb's copy carries only in-frame clones and drops some. Of some 180,000 clones in the sample, around 80% were seen once. The data derive from a study of cytomegalovirus exposure and HLA in healthy donors. Findings and limits, study-wide: The study reported that TCR beta sequences accurately predicted HLA-A and HLA-B alleles in most subjects.

Germline V gene data show CDR1 as SGHKS and CDR2 as YYEKEE (reference sequence). The ends were cut back, 4 bases at V and 2 bases at J, with 12 bases in the middle. This CDR3 contains 14 residues. The J gene is TRBJ1-1, the V gene TRBV5-5, with D hard to call. Sequenced material: PBMCs. The origin of this receptor is an older woman in good health and CMV-seropositive. CDR3 protein: CASSPVTYNTEAFF. For the CDR3, the DNA is TGTGCCAGCAGCCCCGTGACATATAACACTGAAGCTTTCTTT. Full variable domain (missing parts from reference TRBV5-5 and TRBJ1-1): DAGVTQSPTHLIKTRGQQVTLRCSPISGHKSVSWYQQVLGQGPQFIFQYYEKEERGRGNFPDRFSARQFPNYSSELNVNALLLGDSALYLCASSPVTYNTEAFFGQGTRLTVV.